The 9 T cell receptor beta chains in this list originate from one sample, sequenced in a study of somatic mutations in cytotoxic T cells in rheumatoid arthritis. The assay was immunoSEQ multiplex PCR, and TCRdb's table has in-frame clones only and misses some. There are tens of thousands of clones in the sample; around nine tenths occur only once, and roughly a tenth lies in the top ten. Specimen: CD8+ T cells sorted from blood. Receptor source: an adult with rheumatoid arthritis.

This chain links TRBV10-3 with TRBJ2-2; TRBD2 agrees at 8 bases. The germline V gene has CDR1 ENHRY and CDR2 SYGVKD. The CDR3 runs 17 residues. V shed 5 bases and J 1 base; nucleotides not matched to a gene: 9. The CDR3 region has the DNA TGTGCCATCAGTTATAGCGGGACTTTGGTGAACACCGGGGAGCTGTTTTTT. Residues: CAISYSGTLVNTGELFF.

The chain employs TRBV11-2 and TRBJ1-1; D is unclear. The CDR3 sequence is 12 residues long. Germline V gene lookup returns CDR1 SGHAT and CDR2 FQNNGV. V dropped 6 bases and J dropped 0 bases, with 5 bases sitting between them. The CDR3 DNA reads TGTGCCAGCAGGGAACTGAACACTGAAGCTTTCTTT. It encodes CASRELNTEAFF.

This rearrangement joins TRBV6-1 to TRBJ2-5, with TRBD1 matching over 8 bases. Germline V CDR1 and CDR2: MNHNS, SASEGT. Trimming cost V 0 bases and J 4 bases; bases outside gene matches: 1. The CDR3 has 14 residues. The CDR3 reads CASSEAGTGETQYF. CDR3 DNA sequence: TGTGCCAGCAGTGAAGCTGGGACAGGAGAGACCCAGTACTTC.

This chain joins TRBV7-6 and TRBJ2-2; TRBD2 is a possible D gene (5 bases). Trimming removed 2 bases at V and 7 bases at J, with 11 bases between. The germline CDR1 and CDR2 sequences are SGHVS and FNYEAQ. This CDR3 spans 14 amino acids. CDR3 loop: CASSLWGEGGELFF. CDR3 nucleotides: TGTGCCAGCAGCTTATGGGGAGAAGGCGGGGAGCTGTTTTTT.

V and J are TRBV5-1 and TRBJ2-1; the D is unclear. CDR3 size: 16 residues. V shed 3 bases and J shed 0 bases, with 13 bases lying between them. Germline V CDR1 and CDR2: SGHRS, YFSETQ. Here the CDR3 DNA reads TGCGCCAGCAGCTCCTCGCTGGGAAGCTCCTACAATGAGCAGTTCTTC. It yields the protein CASSSSLGSSYNEQFF.

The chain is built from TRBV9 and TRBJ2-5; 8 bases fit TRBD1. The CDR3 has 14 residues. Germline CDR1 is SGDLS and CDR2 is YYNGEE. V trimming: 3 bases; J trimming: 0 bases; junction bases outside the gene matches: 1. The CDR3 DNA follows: TGTGCCAGCAGCGGACAGGGGAACCAAGAGACCCAGTACTTC. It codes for CASSGQGNQETQYF.

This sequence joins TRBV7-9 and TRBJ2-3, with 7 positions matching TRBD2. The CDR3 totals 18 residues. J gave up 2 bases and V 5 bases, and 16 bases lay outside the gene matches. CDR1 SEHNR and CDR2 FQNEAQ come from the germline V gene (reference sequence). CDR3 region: CASSSSIWEGKNTDTQYF. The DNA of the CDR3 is TGTGCCAGCAGCAGTTCTATTTGGGAGGGAAAAAACACAGATACGCAGTATTTT.

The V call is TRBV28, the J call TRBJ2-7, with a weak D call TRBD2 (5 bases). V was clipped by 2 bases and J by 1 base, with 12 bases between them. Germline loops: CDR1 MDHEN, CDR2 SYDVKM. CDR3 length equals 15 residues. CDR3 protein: CASSLGSSYSYEQYF. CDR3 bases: TGTGCCAGCAGTTTAGGATCTAGCTATTCCTACGAGCAGTACTTC.

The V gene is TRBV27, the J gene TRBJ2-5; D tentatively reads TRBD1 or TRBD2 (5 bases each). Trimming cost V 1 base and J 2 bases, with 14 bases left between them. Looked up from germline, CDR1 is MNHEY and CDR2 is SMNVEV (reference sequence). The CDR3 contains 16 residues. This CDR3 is CASSLFLGAPQETQYF. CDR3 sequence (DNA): TGTGCCAGCAGTTTATTTCTCGGGGCGCCTCAAGAGACCCAGTACTTC.